The next 29 T cell receptor beta chains were all read from a single sample in a study of molecular identifiers for immune sequencing clone quantification. TCRdb reanalysed the PCR reads using MiXCR and keeps one entry per CDR3 protein. The data show about 640,000 distinct CDR3 sequences, approximately 20% seen once. Specimen: naive CD8+ T cells from blood, with Jurkat cell RNA spiked in. Subset specified: FACS-sorted CD8+CD4-CCR7+CD45RA+ naive T cells. The receptors were gathered from a human donor in good health. Some libraries in this study had Jurkat cell RNA spiked in.

This clonotype came up many times. The genes are TRBV7-9 and TRBJ1-1, with TRBD1 as a possible D gene (5 bases). This CDR3 region has 13 residues. Trimming cost V 6 bases and J 3 bases, with 11 bases left between them. Germline CDR1 and CDR2: SEHNR and FQNEAQ (reference sequence). DNA of the CDR3: TGTGCCAGCAGTAGCTTGGGGCACACTGAAGCTTTCTTT. Its protein is CASSSLGHTEAFF. Based on the CDR3 plus reference TRBV7-9 and TRBJ1-1, the full variable domain is DTGVSQNPRHKITKRGQNVTFRCDPISEHNRLYWYRQTLGQGPEFLTYFQNEAQLEKSRLLSDRFSAERPKGSFSTLEIQRTEQGDSAMYLCASSSLGHTEAFFGQGTRLTVV.

This clonotype was counted between two and nine times. The chain has TRBV7-6 and TRBJ2-2; TRBD2 aligns across 8 bases. CDR1 is SGHVS, CDR2 FNYEAQ, per germline. Unmatched junction bases numbered 9, after V lost 5 bases and J lost 4 bases. This CDR3 is built from 16 residues. CDR3 region: CASSPGPAGGTGELFF. Written as DNA, the CDR3 is TGTGCCAGCAGCCCAGGACCCGCGGGAGGCACCGGGGAGCTGTTTTTT. Looking up the rest from reference TRBV7-6 and TRBJ2-2 gives the full variable domain: GAGVSQSPRYKVTKRGQDVALRCDPISGHVSLYWYRQALGQGPEFLTYFNYEAQQDKSGLPNDRFSAERPEGSISTLTIQRTEQRDSAMYRCASSPGPAGGTGELFFGEGSRLTVL.

This clonotype was detected only a few times. V gene TRBV29-1 combines with J gene TRBJ2-7; a weak D match, TRBD2 (6 bases). This CDR3 is 16 amino acids long. V was shortened by 1 base and J by 3 bases, with 19 bases between the two germline ends. Per the germline V gene, CDR1 is SQVTM and CDR2 is ANQGSEA. The DNA for the CDR3 is TGCAGCGTTGAAGCCCCCCTAGGCGGGGCCTACTACGAGCAGTACTTC. This codes for CSVEAPLGGAYYEQYF.

V and J are TRBV7-8 and TRBJ2-2; no definite D call. Germline V gene lookup returns CDR1 SGHVS and CDR2 FQNEAQ. The CDR3 covers 13 residues. Trimming left V 3 bases short and J 5 bases short, with 7 bases between. The CDR3 region is CASSFRVTGELFF. CDR3 nucleotides: TGTGCCAGCAGCTTTAGGGTTACCGGGGAGCTGTTTTTT.

The chain combines TRBV27 with TRBJ1-4; D is perhaps TRBD1 (5 bases). The CDR3 consists of 16 residues. Germline CDR1 and CDR2: MNHEY and SMNVEV (reference sequence). V lost 6 bases, J lost 7 bases, and 21 bases lay in between. CDR3 region: CASSTARTLKLEKLFF. CDR3 in DNA: TGTGCCAGCAGCACGGCGCGGACACTGAAACTTGAAAAACTGTTTTTT.

In this sample, this clonotype turned up a few times. The chain links TRBV6-5 to TRBJ1-1, with D unclear. The CDR3 sequence is 16 residues long. Germline V CDR1 and CDR2: MNHEY, SVGAGI. V gave up 0 bases and J gave up 0 bases, with 11 bases separating them. CDR3 residues: CASSYSARWLNTEAFF. In nucleotides, the CDR3 is TGTGCCAGCAGTTACTCGGCAAGGTGGCTGAACACTGAAGCTTTCTTT.

There are many counts of this clonotype. Written as DNA, the CDR3 is TGCGCCAGCAGCTCCACGTCCGGGGGGACATACGAGCAGTACTTC. Translating it yields CASSSTSGGTYEQYF. This rearrangement joins TRBV5-1 to TRBJ2-7; maybe TRBD2 (7 bases). The CDR3 runs 15 residues. Looked up from germline, CDR1 is SGHRS and CDR2 is YFSETQ. Deletions cut 3 bases from V and 4 bases from J, with 17 bases between.

This clonotype was counted ten times or more. The rearrangement links TRBV6-1 to TRBJ2-7; D gene uncertain. The germline V and J ends were trimmed by 7 bases and 0 bases, with 25 bases remaining between them. Per germline, CDR1 MNHNS and CDR2 SASEGT. The CDR3 totals 18 residues. Here the CDR3 reads CASNSGAPANPNSYEQYF. CDR3 in DNA: TGTGCCAGCAATTCAGGAGCACCAGCTAATCCTAACTCCTACGAGCAGTACTTC.

J is TRBJ2-3 and V is TRBV12-3 or TRBV12-4; 9 bases are shared with TRBD2. This CDR3 is built from 18 residues. The trim removed 6 bases at V and 6 bases at J, leaving 19 bases unmatched. The CDR3 sequence: CASSPSEGAGGQRDTQYF. The DNA for the CDR3 is TGTGCCAGCAGCCCAAGCGAGGGAGCGGGGGGTCAAAGGGATACGCAGTATTTT.

In its sample, this clonotype was seen many times. The chain is built from TRBV5-1 and TRBJ2-5, with 8 nucleotides matching TRBD1. This CDR3 is built from 15 residues. Germline V gene sequence: CDR1 SGHRS, CDR2 YFSETQ. The trim removed 3 bases at V and 0 bases at J, leaving 4 bases unmatched. DNA of the CDR3: TGCGCCAGCAGCTCGTTACAGGGGGACCAAGAGACCCAGTACTTC. It translates to CASSSLQGDQETQYF.

This clonotype was detected many times. The V gene is TRBV20-1, the J gene TRBJ2-5; TRBD2 aligns across 10 bases. J lost 6 bases, V lost 0 bases, and 7 bases had no gene match. CDR1 is DFQATT and CDR2 is SNEGSKA in the germline V gene (reference sequence). The CDR3 spans 15 residues. The CDR3 DNA sequence: TGCAGTGCTAGAGATCCTAGCGGGAGTGTGAAGACCCAGTACTTC. It codes for CSARDPSGSVKTQYF.

A remark on this clonotype: The conserved closing phenylalanine or tryptophan is absent in this CDR3, likely reflecting a read error. The V and J genes are TRBV11-2 and TRBJ2-3; D not resolved. CDR1 SGHAT and CDR2 FQNNGV come from the germline V gene. The CDR3 runs 12 residues. Deletions cut 6 bases from V and 2 bases from J, with 6 bases between. Here the CDR3 reads CASSHHTDTQYS. In nucleotides, the CDR3 is TGTGCCAGCAGTCACCACACAGATACGCAGTATTCT.

The CDR3 is CASSLTDRVSDTQYF. CDR3 bases: TGTGCCAGCAGCTTGACGGACAGGGTTTCAGATACGCAGTATTTT. The chain recombines TRBV5-4 with TRBJ2-3, with 8 positions matching TRBD1. Germline V gene lookup returns CDR1 SGHNT and CDR2 YYREEE (reference sequence). This CDR3 spans 15 amino acids. The V gene end was trimmed by 1 base and the J gene end by 4 bases; junction bases not matched to a gene: 5. The complete variable domain, with remaining parts taken from reference TRBV5-4 and TRBJ2-3, reads ETGVTQSPTHLIKTRGQQVTLRCSSQSGHNTVSWYQQALGQGPQFIFQYYREEENGRGNFPPRFSGLQFPNYSSELNVNALELDDSALYLCASSLTDRVSDTQYFGPGTRLTVL.

This clonotype was recorded many times. The chain carries TRBV27 and TRBJ1-6; D gene uncertain. Germline CDR1 and CDR2: MNHEY and SMNVEV (reference sequence). V lost 3 bases to trimming and J lost 7 bases, with 10 bases between them. The length of the CDR3 is 14 residues. CDR3 loop: CASSFGLDNSPLHF. CDR3 DNA sequence: TGTGCCAGCAGTTTTGGTCTAGACAATTCACCCCTCCACTTT.

Comments on this clonotype: A junction boundary mismatches the germline segment, possibly from a read error. The V and J genes are TRBV29-1 and TRBJ1-1; 8 bases align to TRBD1. Germline-derived CDR1 and CDR2 are SQVTM and ANQGSEA. There are 14 residues in the CDR3. In DNA form, the CDR3 reads TGCAGCGTTGGGGGGACAGGTGGGAACACTGAAGCTCTCTTT. Its translation is CSVGGTGGNTEALF.

This clonotype was seen repeatedly, ten times or more. The chain has TRBV4-1 and TRBJ1-4; D perhaps matches TRBD1 (5 bases). V was cut by 0 bases and J by 0 bases, with 11 bases left in between. The CDR3 is made up of 17 amino acids. Germline CDR1 is MGHRA and CDR2 is YSYEKL. As DNA, the CDR3 is TGCGCCAGCAGCCAAGAGCCGGGACTTGCAACTAATGAAAAACTGTTTTTT. Amino acids: CASSQEPGLATNEKLFF.

The rearrangement uses TRBV6-2 or TRBV6-3 and TRBJ1-1; D unresolved. The CDR3 is 15 amino acids. Trimming took off 7 bases at V and 2 bases at J, with 17 bases between the two ends. Germline loops: CDR1 MNHEY, CDR2 SVGEGT. The CDR3 DNA sequence: TGTGCCAGCACCTTACGCGGCGGGTACAACACTGAAGCTTTCTTT. It yields the protein CASTLRGGYNTEAFF.

On this clonotype itself: The junction does not match germline at one end; this may be a read error. The J gene is TRBJ2-3, the V gene TRBV4-3, with 8 bases lining up with TRBD2. Germline V CDR1 and CDR2: LGHNA, YSLEER. The CDR3 spans 16 residues. The CDR3 is CVSSQDLVAGPDTQCF. In nucleotides, the CDR3 is TGCGTCAGCAGCCAAGATTTGGTAGCGGGACCAGATACGCAGTGTTTT.

This clonotype was counted many times. The V call is TRBV24-1, the J call TRBJ2-3; D call uncertain. With 0 bases removed from V and 0 bases from J, the gap between germline ends came to 18 bases. CDR1 and CDR2 from the germline V gene are KGHDR and SFDVKD. The CDR3 runs to 19 residues. The CDR3 bases are TGTGCCACCAGTGATTTGCAAAAAGCGACGGAAGCTAGCACAGATACGCAGTATTTT. It is translated as CATSDLQKATEASTDTQYF.

This clonotype has only a few counts. The gene calls are TRBV9 and TRBJ1-1, with D uncertain. Per the germline V gene, CDR1 is SGDLS and CDR2 is YYNGEE. The germline V and J ends were trimmed by 0 bases and 8 bases, with 14 bases remaining between them. The CDR3 runs to 14 residues. The CDR3 is CASSVEGSEAEAFF. The CDR3 DNA reads TGTGCCAGCAGCGTAGAAGGGAGTGAAGCCGAAGCTTTCTTT.

This clonotype was observed many times. The chain joins TRBV7-9 to TRBJ2-3; weak D call: TRBD1 (5 bases). Germline CDR1 is SEHNR and CDR2 is FQNEAQ (reference sequence). This CDR3 contains 19 residues. The V and J ends lost 3 bases and 2 bases respectively, with 24 bases between them. The CDR3, as DNA: TGTGCCAGCAGCTTCGTTGGCCAGGGTCTCTTCGAGTTCACAGATACGCAGTATTTT. Protein sequence: CASSFVGQGLFEFTDTQYF.

Ten or more counts support this clonotype. V and J are TRBV7-2 and TRBJ1-1, with D tentatively TRBD1 (5 bases). The CDR3 is 15 amino acids. The germline gives CDR1 SGHTA, CDR2 FQGNSA. V dropped 4 bases and J dropped 5 bases, with 17 bases sitting between them. CDR3 region: CASSWDVSSGTEAFF. The DNA of the CDR3 is TGTGCCAGCAGCTGGGACGTTTCCAGCGGGACTGAAGCTTTCTTT.

V is TRBV12-3 or TRBV12-4 and J is TRBJ1-5, with a weak D call TRBD2 (6 bases). The end of the DNA fits TRBJ2-3 better, so the J call may be wrong. This CDR3 region has 15 residues. The CDR3 DNA sequence: TGTGCCAGCAGTTCCTCCGGGACTGCAAATCAGCCCCAGTATTTT. This codes for CASSSSGTANQPQYF.

The rearrangement links TRBV19 to TRBJ2-7, with 7 positions matching TRBD1. Germline CDR1 is LNHDA and CDR2 is SQIVND (reference sequence). With V trimmed by 1 base and J by 2 bases, 2 bases remained unmatched. CDR3 length: 14 residues. CDR3 loop: CASSIVGTAYEQYF. CDR3 nucleotide sequence: TGTGCCAGTAGTATAGTTGGGACAGCCTACGAGCAGTACTTC.

The table lists this clonotype with many counts. This chain joins TRBV6-1 and TRBJ2-7; possible D gene TRBD1, 6 bases. The CDR3 runs to 14 residues. Germline V gene data show CDR1 as MNHNS and CDR2 as SASEGT. V lost 4 bases and J 2 bases, leaving 12 bases between the germline ends. In nucleotides, the CDR3 is TGTGCCAGCAGTGCCTACAGGGCCGCCTACGAGCAGTACTTC. It codes for CASSAYRAAYEQYF.

This clonotype appeared many times. The J gene is TRBJ1-3, the V gene TRBV28; TRBD1 might be the D (6 bases). This CDR3 is built from 17 residues. Germline CDR1 MDHEN, CDR2 SYDVKM. Between the trimmed V and J ends, which lost 3 bases and 0 bases, there was a span of 15 bases. CDR3 sequence (DNA): TGTGCCAGCAGTTTTTTCCCGGACAGACACTCTGGAAACACCATATATTTT. Residues: CASSFFPDRHSGNTIYF.

This clonotype came up many times. This chain uses TRBV5-4 with TRBJ2-6; TRBD1 agrees at 7 bases. The CDR3 loop spans 15 amino acids. CDR1 is SGHNT and CDR2 is YYREEE in the germline V gene (reference sequence). Trimming at V came to 4 bases and at J to 2 bases, leaving 3 bases not matched to a gene. This CDR3 is CASSPTGTGANVLTF. DNA for the CDR3: TGTGCCAGCAGCCCGACAGGGACTGGGGCCAACGTCCTGACTTTC. Drawing the rest from reference TRBV5-4 and TRBJ2-6, the complete variable domain is ETGVTQSPTHLIKTRGQQVTLRCSSQSGHNTVSWYQQALGQGPQFIFQYYREEENGRGNFPPRFSGLQFPNYSSELNVNALELDDSALYLCASSPTGTGANVLTFGAGSRLTVL.

Ten or more counts support this clonotype. The chain is built from TRBV20-1 and TRBJ2-7; D possibly corresponds to TRBD1 (6 bases). Trimming stripped 5 bases from V and 3 bases from J, with 17 bases between. There are 14 residues in the CDR3. CDR1 DFQATT and CDR2 SNEGSKA come from the germline V gene (reference sequence). The CDR3 protein is CSAVGPRGLYEQYF. CDR3 nucleotide sequence: TGCAGTGCTGTTGGGCCCAGGGGTCTCTACGAGCAGTACTTC.

A word on this clonotype: A clone one base away is much larger, so this may be a read error. Here the CDR3 omits its conserved ending phenylalanine or tryptophan, so a read error is the likely source. The gene calls are TRBV11-2 and TRBJ1-3, with a weak D call TRBD1 (5 bases). The CDR3 sequence is 16 residues long. In germline, CDR1 is SGHAT, CDR2 FQNNGV. V was trimmed by 5 bases and J by 0 bases, leaving 14 bases between them. The CDR3 DNA sequence: TGTGCCAGCAGCCCAGACAGCATAATCTCTGGAAACACCATATATCTT. This codes for CASSPDSIISGNTIYL.